The 19 T cell receptor beta chains presented below share a single source sample, sequenced in a study of blood T cell repertoires in COVID-19 (dated by TCRdb to 2018 to 2021). Receptor amplification or capture employed the immunoSEQ multiplex PCR assay. As stored in TCRdb, this immuneACCESS dataset retains in-frame rearrangements with V and J assigned. A fraction of the clones does not appear; measured against another copy, unresolved V genes explain less than half of the discrepancy, and the remainder lacks a known reason. The sample table holds hundreds of thousands of clones, of which around 91% were seen once. The ten largest make up over 9% of the sample. Sequencing used PBMCs or T cells enriched from blood (not recorded which). These receptors all stem from a woman between 35 and 50 years old who had recovered from COVID-19.

The chain is built from TRBV3-1 (or the pseudogene TRBV3-2) and TRBJ1-1; 7 nucleotides agree with TRBD1. The V segment lost 3 bases and the J segment 4 bases; nucleotides outside the gene matches: 5. Germline V lookup: CDR1 LGHDT, CDR2 YNNKEL (reference sequence). The CDR3 extends over 14 amino acids. This CDR3 reads CASSHRDSLTEAFF. The DNA for the CDR3 is TGTGCCAGCAGCCATAGGGACAGTCTCACTGAAGCTTTCTTT.

CDR3 DNA sequence: TGCAGCGTGCTGGGACAGGGGGAAGCTTTCTTT. Translated, it gives CSVLGQGEAFF. The rearrangement uses TRBV29-1 and TRBJ1-1; 10 bases fit TRBD1. Losses at the gene ends were 6 bases for V and 8 bases for J; bases not matched to a gene: 3. There are 11 residues in the CDR3. CDR1 is SQVTM and CDR2 is ANQGSEA in the germline V gene.

This clone was seen once. The chain employs TRBV24-1 and TRBJ1-1, with TRBD1 matching over 7 bases. The ends lost 3 bases at V and 0 bases at J; junction bases unmatched: 9. Per the germline V gene, CDR1 is KGHDR and CDR2 is SFDVKD. The CDR3 is made up of 17 amino acids. The chain's CDR3 is CATSDNTGQTMNTEAFF. DNA for the CDR3: TGTGCCACCAGTGATAACACGGGACAGACCATGAACACTGAAGCTTTCTTT.

V usage is TRBV4-3 and J usage is TRBJ1-1; 8 positions agree with TRBD1. Unmatched junction bases numbered 9, after V lost 3 bases and J lost 6 bases. The CDR3 consists of 15 residues. CDR1 and CDR2 (germline): LGHNA, YSLEER. CDR3 in amino acids: CASSHLDRASAEAFF. CDR3 DNA sequence: TGCGCCAGCAGCCACTTGGACAGGGCATCGGCTGAAGCTTTCTTT.

The chain's CDR3 is CASSIQASGSTGELFF. For the CDR3, the DNA is TGTGCCAGTAGTATACAGGCTAGCGGGAGCACCGGGGAGCTGTTTTTT. The rearrangement uses TRBV19 and TRBJ2-2; 10 nucleotides line up with TRBD2. Germline CDR1 LNHDA, CDR2 SQIVND (reference sequence). Trimming at V came to 2 bases and at J to 4 bases, leaving 4 bases not matched to a gene. The length of the CDR3 is 16 residues.

J is TRBJ2-2 and V is TRBV6-2 or TRBV6-3, with a tentative D call TRBD1 (6 bases). Trimming pared 2 bases from V and 2 bases from J, leaving 15 bases between. Germline V gives CDR1 MNHEY, CDR2 SVGEGT. The length of the CDR3 is 17 residues. The CDR3 DNA reads TGTGCCAGCAGTTACGAGCCTTGGACAGAAAACACCGGGGAGCTGTTTTTT. It encodes CASSYEPWTENTGELFF.

The genes are TRBV5-1 and TRBJ2-5; D perhaps matches TRBD2 (5 bases). Germline lookup yields CDR1 SGHRS and CDR2 YFSETQ. Trimming stripped 2 bases from V and 1 base from J, with 6 bases between. The CDR3 consists of 13 residues. The DNA for the CDR3 is TGCGCCAGCAGCTTACTAGGCCAAGAGACCCAGTACTTC. It codes for CASSLLGQETQYF.

J is TRBJ1-2 and V is TRBV30; 7 bases fit TRBD1. V was clipped by 3 bases and J by 8 bases; unmatched bases: 12. The V gene's germline CDR1 is GTSNPN and CDR2 SVGIG (reference sequence). This CDR3 is built from 14 residues. CDR3 DNA: TGTGCCTGGAGGGCCCCGGGGACAGCCCACGGCTACACCTTC. Translating it yields CAWRAPGTAHGYTF.

The chain carries TRBV30 and TRBJ1-4; 7 bases agree with TRBD1. J gave up 3 bases and V 4 bases, and 8 bases lay outside the gene matches. In germline, CDR1 is GTSNPN, CDR2 SVGIG (reference sequence). This CDR3 contains 15 residues. The CDR3 nucleotides read TGTGCCTGGAACCCCGTAGGGACAGCTAATGAAAAACTGTTTTTT. Amino acid sequence: CAWNPVGTANEKLFF.

The V call is TRBV2, the J call TRBJ2-2; 9 bases fit TRBD2. Germline CDR1 is SNHLY and CDR2 is FYNNEI. After removal of 1 base from V and 0 bases from J, the junction contained 3 bases not matched to a gene. The CDR3 contains 17 residues. CDR3 sequence: CASSEVSGGANTGELFF. In nucleotides, the CDR3 is TGTGCCAGCAGTGAAGTTAGCGGGGGCGCGAACACCGGGGAGCTGTTTTTT.

About this clone itself: Other DNA sequences in this sample translate to the same CDR3. V and J are TRBV19 and TRBJ2-7, with 7 positions matching TRBD1. The germline gives CDR1 LNHDA, CDR2 SQIVND (reference sequence). This CDR3 is 15 amino acids long. The V and J ends lost 1 base and 3 bases, in that order; junction bases with no gene match: 6. The chain's CDR3 is CASSIGTGGLYEQYF. The DNA of the CDR3 is TGTGCCAGTAGTATAGGGACAGGAGGACTCTACGAGCAGTACTTC.

The CDR3 loop is CASHNRGLSSGANVLTF. In DNA form, the CDR3 reads TGTGCCAGCCACAACAGGGGGCTAAGCTCTGGGGCCAACGTCCTGACTTTC. The rearrangement uses TRBV11-2 and TRBJ2-6, with 9 bases fitting TRBD1. V lost 8 bases and J lost 0; bases outside the gene matches: 8. This CDR3 is built from 17 residues. The V gene's germline CDR1 is SGHAT and CDR2 FQNNGV.

The chain joins TRBV9 to TRBJ2-3; 10 bases are a match to TRBD2. Trimming took 4 bases from V and 5 from J; bases not matched to a gene: 4. Germline V gives CDR1 SGDLS, CDR2 YYNGEE. This CDR3 is built from 14 residues. CDR3 region: CASSYGLAVDTQYF. CDR3 nucleotides: TGTGCCAGCAGCTACGGACTAGCGGTAGATACGCAGTATTTT.

The V and J genes are TRBV5-1 and TRBJ2-7; D perhaps matches TRBD1 (6 bases). Deletions cut 0 bases from V and 6 bases from J, with 7 bases between. From germline, CDR1 is SGHRS and CDR2 YFSETQ. The CDR3 has 12 amino acids. The CDR3 region has the DNA TGCGCCAGCAGCTTGGACAGGGTCGAGCAGTACTTC. It is translated as CASSLDRVEQYF. Full variable domain (outside the CDR3, taken from reference TRBV5-1 and TRBJ2-7): KAGVTQTPRYLIKTRGQQVTLSCSPISGHRSVSWYQQTPGQGLQFLFEYFSETQRNKGNFPGRFSGRQFSNSRSEMNVSTLELGDSALYLCASSLDRVEQYFGPGTRLTVT.

This chain joins TRBV28 and TRBJ2-3; 9 nucleotides match TRBD2. This CDR3 has 16 residues. The trim removed 5 bases at V and 4 bases at J, leaving 10 bases unmatched. CDR1 and CDR2 (germline): MDHEN, SYDVKM. CDR3 sequence (DNA): TGTGCCAGCAGTGAGGATACTAGCGGGTGGCCAGATACGCAGTATTTT. This codes for CASSEDTSGWPDTQYF.

V usage is TRBV6-5 and J usage is TRBJ1-2; 7 bases fit TRBD1. CDR3 length: 15 amino acids. Germline V gives CDR1 MNHEY, CDR2 SVGAGI. Unmatched junction bases numbered 6, after V lost 5 bases and J lost 0 bases. CDR3: CASSPRTGANYGYTF. CDR3 DNA sequence: TGTGCCAGCAGTCCCAGGACAGGAGCTAACTATGGCTACACCTTC.

J is TRBJ1-1 and V is TRBV7-3; D perhaps matches TRBD1 (6 bases). The V end was cut by 6 bases, the J end by 5 bases, with 19 bases between. This CDR3 is 15 amino acids long. The germline V gene has CDR1 SGHTA and CDR2 FQGTGA. CDR3 region: CASSPVMGQGTEAFF. The CDR3 nucleotides are TGTGCCAGCAGTCCCGTGATGGGGCAGGGGACTGAAGCTTTCTTT. The variable domain in full, completed from reference TRBV7-3 and TRBJ1-1, reads GAGVSQTPSNKVTEKGKYVELRCDPISGHTALYWYRQSLGQGPEFLIYFQGTGAADDSGLPNDRFFAVRPEGSVSTLKIQRTERGDSAVYLCASSPVMGQGTEAFFGQGTRLTVV.

The rearrangement joins TRBV5-4 to TRBJ2-7, with 9 bases fitting TRBD1. Germline trimming cut 4 bases from V and 6 bases from J; bases unmatched to any gene: 8. This CDR3 comprises 14 residues. Per germline, CDR1 SGHNT and CDR2 YYREEE (reference sequence). CDR3 residues: CASSHRDRVGEQYF. The CDR3 nucleotides read TGTGCCAGCAGCCACCGGGACAGGGTAGGCGAGCAGTACTTC.

The chain is built from TRBV13 and TRBJ1-1; 7 bases align to TRBD1. Germline V gene data show CDR1 as PRHDT and CDR2 as FYEKMQ (reference sequence). V lost 1 base and J lost 0; bases outside the gene matches: 2. The length of the CDR3 is 15 residues. CDR3 nucleotide sequence: TGTGCCAGCAGCTTAGCTCAGGGGGTGAACACTGAAGCTTTCTTT. This encodes CASSLAQGVNTEAFF.